These 10 T cell receptor beta chains came from one sample sequenced in a study of T cell changes during pregnancy in multiple sclerosis. Measured with immunoSEQ multiplex PCR; TCRdb has only the in-frame clones, and not every one. The sample contains about 44,000 clones, 96% of which appear only once. Sequenced here: peripheral blood, sampled in the second trimester of pregnancy. The source of these receptors is a female donor with multiple sclerosis, enrolled in a pregnancy study.

The chain uses TRBV2 and TRBJ2-7; maybe TRBD1 (6 bases). The CDR3 extends over 13 amino acids. V dropped 6 bases and J dropped 9 bases, with 18 bases sitting between them. From germline, CDR1 is SNHLY and CDR2 FYNNEI. For the CDR3, the DNA is TGTGCCAGCAGAACCGGGACAAATGGAGGGCAGTACTTC. It codes for CASRTGTNGGQYF.

This chain joins TRBV20-1 and TRBJ2-3; D is unclear. V was shortened by 0 bases and J by 9 bases, with 7 bases between the two germline ends. Germline CDR1 and CDR2: DFQATT and SNEGSKA (reference sequence). The length of the CDR3 is 11 residues. Written as DNA, the CDR3 is TGCAGTGCTAGAGATCCCCTCACGCAGTATTTT. Amino acid sequence: CSARDPLTQYF.

CDR3 coding DNA: TGTGCCAGCAGTGAAGGGCTTTACAATGAGCAGTTCTTC. This translates into CASSEGLYNEQFF. The gene calls are TRBV6-1 and TRBJ2-1, with unresolved D. CDR3 length: 13 amino acids. V was clipped by 1 base and J by 4 bases, with 5 bases between them. Germline assignment: CDR1 MNHNS and CDR2 SASEGT.

The chain uses TRBV2 and TRBJ2-7, with TRBD1 matching 9 bases. The J segment lost 3 bases and the V segment lost 6 bases, leaving 3 bases of the junction unmatched. The CDR3 length is 13 residues. Germline CDR1 and CDR2: SNHLY and FYNNEI. CDR3 sequence (DNA): TGTGCCAGCAGGAGGACAGGGGTCTACGAGCAGTACTTC. Its protein is CASRRTGVYEQYF.

This chain joins TRBV15 and TRBJ1-6; a weak D match, TRBD1 (5 bases). Germline-derived CDR1 and CDR2 are LNHNV and YYDKDF (reference sequence). This CDR3 is 15 amino acids long. Between the trimmed V and J ends, which lost 1 base and 10 bases, there was a span of 14 bases. Here the CDR3 reads CATSRGGGGGSPLHF. CDR3 coding DNA: TGTGCCACCAGCAGAGGGGGTGGGGGAGGATCACCCCTCCACTTT.

V gene TRBV19 combines with J gene TRBJ2-1; D might be TRBD2 (5 bases). This CDR3 has 15 amino acids. Deletions cut 5 bases from V and 0 bases from J, with 11 bases between. Germline V gene lookup returns CDR1 LNHDA and CDR2 SQIVND (reference sequence). CDR3 residues: CASSFRGSSYNEQFF. The CDR3 DNA follows: TGTGCCAGTAGTTTTCGGGGTAGCTCCTACAATGAGCAGTTCTTC.

The chain couples TRBV19 to TRBJ1-5; D call uncertain. This CDR3 is built from 15 residues. Germline-derived CDR1 and CDR2 are LNHDA and SQIVND (reference sequence). Trimming cost V 1 base and J 0 bases, with 7 bases left between them. The CDR3 coding sequence is TGTGCCAGTAGTATAGTGGAGAGTAGCAATCAGCCCCAGCATTTT. This sequence encodes CASSIVESSNQPQHF.

This chain joins TRBV9 and TRBJ2-5; perhaps TRBD2 as D (7 bases). Trimming removed 3 bases from V and 4 bases from J, with 19 bases in between. CDR1 SGDLS and CDR2 YYNGEE come from the germline V gene. This CDR3 spans 16 amino acids. The CDR3: CASSAEQGGLGETQYF. The CDR3 coding sequence is TGTGCCAGCAGCGCGGAACAGGGAGGGCTAGGAGAGACCCAGTACTTC. The complete variable domain, with remaining parts taken from reference TRBV9 and TRBJ2-5, reads DSGVTQTPKHLITATGQRVTLRCSPRSGDLSVYWYQQSLDQGLQFLIQYYNGEERAKGNILERFSAQQFPDLHSELNLSSLELGDSALYFCASSAEQGGLGETQYFGPGTRLLVL.

The rearrangement uses TRBV2 and TRBJ2-1; the match to TRBD1 covers 7 bases. Germline assignment: CDR1 SNHLY and CDR2 FYNNEI. CDR3 length: 13 amino acids. With 7 bases clipped from V and 7 bases from J, the junction kept 7 bases outside the gene matches. The CDR3 bases are TGTGCCAGCACCCGACAGGGAAGGAATGAGCAGTTCTTC. Translating it yields CASTRQGRNEQFF.

The CDR3 here is CASSGGLFPDTQYF. CDR3 bases: TGTGCCAGCAGCGGAGGGCTATTTCCAGATACGCAGTATTTT. The rearrangement links TRBV9 to TRBJ2-3; D might be TRBD2 (5 bases). V shed 3 bases and J shed 4 bases, with 12 bases lying between them. From germline, CDR1 is SGDLS and CDR2 YYNGEE. This CDR3 is 14 amino acids long.